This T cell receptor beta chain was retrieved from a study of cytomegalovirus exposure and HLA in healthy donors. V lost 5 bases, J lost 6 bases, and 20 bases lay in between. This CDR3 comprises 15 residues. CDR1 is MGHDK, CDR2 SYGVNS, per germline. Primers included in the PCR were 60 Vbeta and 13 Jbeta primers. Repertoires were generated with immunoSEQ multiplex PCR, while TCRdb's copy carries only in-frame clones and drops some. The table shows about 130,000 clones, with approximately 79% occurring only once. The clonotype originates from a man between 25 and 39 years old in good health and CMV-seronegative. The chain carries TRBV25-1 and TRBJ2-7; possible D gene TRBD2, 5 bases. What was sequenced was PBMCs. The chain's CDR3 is CASSLLSGNLGEQYF. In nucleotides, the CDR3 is TGTGCCAGCAGTCTACTATCGGGAAATCTAGGCGAGCAGTACTTC.